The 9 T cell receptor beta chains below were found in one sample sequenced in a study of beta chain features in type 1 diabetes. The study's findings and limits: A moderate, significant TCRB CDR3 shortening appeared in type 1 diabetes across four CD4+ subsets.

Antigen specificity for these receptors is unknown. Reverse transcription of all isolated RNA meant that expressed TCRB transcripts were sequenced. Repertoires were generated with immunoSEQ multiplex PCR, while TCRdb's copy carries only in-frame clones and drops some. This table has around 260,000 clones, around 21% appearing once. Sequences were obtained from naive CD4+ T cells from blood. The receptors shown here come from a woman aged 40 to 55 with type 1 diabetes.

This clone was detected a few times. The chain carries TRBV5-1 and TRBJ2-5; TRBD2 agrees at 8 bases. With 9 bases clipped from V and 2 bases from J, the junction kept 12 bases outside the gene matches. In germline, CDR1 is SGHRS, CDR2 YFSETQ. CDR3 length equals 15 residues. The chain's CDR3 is CATQGSGSRQETQYF. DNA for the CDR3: TGCGCCACTCAGGGGAGCGGGAGTAGGCAAGAGACCCAGTACTTC.

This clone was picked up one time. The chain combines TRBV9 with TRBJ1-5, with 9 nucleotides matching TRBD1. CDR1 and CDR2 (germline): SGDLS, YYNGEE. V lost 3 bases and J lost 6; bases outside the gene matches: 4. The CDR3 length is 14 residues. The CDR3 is CASSEGTGSQPQHF. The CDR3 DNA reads TGTGCCAGCAGCGAGGGGACAGGGAGTCAGCCCCAGCATTTT.

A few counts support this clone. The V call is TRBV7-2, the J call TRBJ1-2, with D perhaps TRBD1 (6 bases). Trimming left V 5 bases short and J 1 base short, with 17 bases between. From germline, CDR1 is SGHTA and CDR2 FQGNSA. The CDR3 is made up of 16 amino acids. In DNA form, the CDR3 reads TGTGCCAGCAGCCCCCGAGCAGGGGAGAATAACTATGGCTACACCTTC. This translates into CASSPRAGENNYGYTF.

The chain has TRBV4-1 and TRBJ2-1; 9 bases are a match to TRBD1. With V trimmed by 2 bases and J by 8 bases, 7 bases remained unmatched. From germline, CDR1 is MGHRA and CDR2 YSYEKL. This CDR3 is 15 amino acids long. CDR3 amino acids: CASSQRTGVVDEQFF. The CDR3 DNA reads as TGCGCCAGCAGCCAACGGACAGGGGTAGTCGATGAGCAGTTCTTC.

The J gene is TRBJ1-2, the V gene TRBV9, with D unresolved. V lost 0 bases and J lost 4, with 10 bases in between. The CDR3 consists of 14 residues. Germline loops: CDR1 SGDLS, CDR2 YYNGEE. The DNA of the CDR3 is TGTGCCAGCAGCGTAGACACCTCCAGCTATGGCTACACCTTC. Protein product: CASSVDTSSYGYTF.

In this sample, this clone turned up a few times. In DNA form, the CDR3 reads TGCGCCGGCGGGGGGGGCCGGGACCGACCCGTAAGATGTTCCGGGGAGCTGTTTTTT. Translation gives CAGGGGRDRPVRCSGELFF. J is TRBJ2-2 and V is TRBV23-1, with 9 bases matching TRBD2. TRBV23-1 is an ORF for which the function is uncertain. CDR3 length: 19 residues. Unmatched junction bases numbered 25, after V lost 11 bases and J lost 6 bases.

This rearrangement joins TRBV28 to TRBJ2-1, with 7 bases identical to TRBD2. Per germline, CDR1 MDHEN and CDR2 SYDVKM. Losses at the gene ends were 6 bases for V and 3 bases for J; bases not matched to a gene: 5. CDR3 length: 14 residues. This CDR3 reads CASSSGGGYNEQFF. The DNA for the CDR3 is TGTGCCAGCAGCAGCGGCGGGGGCTACAATGAGCAGTTCTTC.

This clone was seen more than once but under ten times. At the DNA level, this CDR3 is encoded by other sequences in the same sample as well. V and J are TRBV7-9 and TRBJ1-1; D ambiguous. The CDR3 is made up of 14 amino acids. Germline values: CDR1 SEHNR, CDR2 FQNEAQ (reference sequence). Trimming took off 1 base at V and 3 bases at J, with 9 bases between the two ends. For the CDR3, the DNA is TGTGCCAGCAGCTTAGGAACGGGAGACACTGAAGCTTTCTTT. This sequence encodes CASSLGTGDTEAFF.

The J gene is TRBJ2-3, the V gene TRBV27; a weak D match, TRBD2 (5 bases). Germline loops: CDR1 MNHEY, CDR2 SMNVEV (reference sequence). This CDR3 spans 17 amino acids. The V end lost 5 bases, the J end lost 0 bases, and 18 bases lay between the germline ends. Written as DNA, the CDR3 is TGTGCCAGCAGTCGCACTTGGCTAGCCACTAGCACAGATACGCAGTATTTT. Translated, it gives CASSRTWLATSTDTQYF.